The 20 T cell receptor beta chains given below trace back to one sample, sequenced in a study of shared clonotypes between healthy human individuals. Sequenced by immunoSEQ multiplex PCR; TCRdb stores in-frame clones only, minus some. The sample contains about half a million clones, 65% to 85% of which appear only once. The sequenced sample was PBMCs. These receptor sequences come from a woman aged 40 to 50 in good health. Some clones in this sample may be carry-over from other donors' samples.

This chain joins TRBV5-6 and TRBJ2-7; 8 positions agree with TRBD1. Germline trimming cut 0 bases from V and 0 bases from J; bases unmatched to any gene: 5. The V gene's germline CDR1 is SGHDT and CDR2 YYEEEE. The CDR3 runs to 16 residues. CDR3 DNA sequence: TGTGCCAGCAGCTTGGAGGCGGGACAGGTCTCCTACGAGCAGTACTTC. Protein: CASSLEAGQVSYEQYF.

This clone has ten or more counts. The same CDR3 arises from other DNA sequences in this sample as well. The CDR3 spells CASSEALWGVTGELFF. CDR3 nucleotides: TGTGCCAGCAGTGAAGCTTTATGGGGGGTCACCGGGGAGCTGTTTTTT. The chain links TRBV6-1 to TRBJ2-2; tentative D call: TRBD2 (6 bases). The CDR3 length is 16 residues. The germline gives CDR1 MNHNS, CDR2 SASEGT. The V end was cut by 0 bases, the J end by 4 bases, with 12 bases between.

V and J are TRBV19 and TRBJ1-5; 10 bases match TRBD1. Germline V gene data show CDR1 as LNHDA and CDR2 as SQIVND (reference sequence). V was pared by 4 bases and J by 3 bases, with 3 bases of the junction left unmatched. This CDR3 has 15 amino acids. The CDR3, as DNA: TGTGCCAGTAGTACGACAGGGGGCAACAATCAGCCCCAGCATTTT. Residues: CASSTTGGNNQPQHF. The full variable domain, completed using reference TRBV19 and TRBJ1-5, is DGGITQSPKYLFRKEGQNVTLSCEQNLNHDAMYWYRQDPGQGLRLIYYSQIVNDFQKGDIAEGYSVSREKKESFPLTVTSAQKNPTAFYLCASSTTGGNNQPQHFGDGTRLSIL.

On this clone: A clone one base away is much larger, so this may be a read error. Other DNA variants within this sample encode the same CDR3. The chain couples TRBV15 to TRBJ2-3, with 8 bases aligning to TRBD2. This CDR3 region has 16 residues. Germline lookup yields CDR1 LNHNV and CDR2 YYDKDF (reference sequence). The CDR3 here is CATSEGTSGHTDTQYF. Written as DNA, the CDR3 is TGTGCCACCAGCGAGGGCACTAGCGGCCACACAGACACGCAGTATTTT.

The V gene is TRBV30, the J gene TRBJ1-6, with TRBD1 matching over 8 bases. Per the germline V gene, CDR1 is GTSNPN and CDR2 is SVGIG (reference sequence). This CDR3 has 15 residues. V shed 0 bases, J shed 9 bases, and the junction held 7 bases outside the gene matches. In DNA form, the CDR3 reads TGTGCCTGGAGTGTAGTGGACAGGGAGGCTTCACCCCTCCACTTT. This translates into CAWSVVDREASPLHF.

V is TRBV18 and J is TRBJ2-7; TRBD2 matches at 16 bases. Trimming took 5 bases from V and 6 from J; bases not matched to a gene: 7. CDR1 and CDR2 (germline): KGHSH, LQKENI. CDR3 length equals 16 residues. Here the CDR3 DNA reads TGTGCCAGCTCAGGACCCGGGACTAGCGGGAGGGCCGAGCAGTACTTC. Protein sequence: CASSGPGTSGRAEQYF.

J is TRBJ2-1 and V is TRBV7-2; no clear D gene. Germline CDR1 and CDR2: SGHTA and FQGNSA. The CDR3 consists of 15 residues. Trimming pared 5 bases from V and 3 bases from J, leaving 14 bases between. CDR3 bases: TGTGCCAGCAGCCCAACACCTCTAGGCTACAATGAGCAGTTCTTC. This gives the protein CASSPTPLGYNEQFF. The entire variable domain, with the rest obtained from reference TRBV7-2 and TRBJ2-1, is as follows: GAGVSQSPSNKVTEKGKDVELRCDPISGHTALYWYRQSLGQGLEFLIYFQGNSAPDKSGLPSDRFSAERTGGSVSTLTIQRTQQEDSAVYLCASSPTPLGYNEQFFGPGTRLTVL.

The CDR3 DNA reads TGCGCCCTCACTAGCACAGATACGCAGTATTTT. Translated, it gives CALTSTDTQYF. The J gene is TRBJ2-3, the V gene TRBV20-1, with D unresolved. The CDR3 contains 11 residues. Germline-derived CDR1 and CDR2 are DFQATT and SNEGSKA (reference sequence).

The gene calls are TRBV7-9 and TRBJ2-2; D gene unclear. Germline loops: CDR1 SEHNR, CDR2 FQNEAQ (reference sequence). Trimming left V 5 bases short and J 1 base short, with 14 bases between. CDR3 size: 16 residues. The CDR3 region is CASSPSETENTGELFF. As DNA, the CDR3 is TGTGCCAGCAGCCCCAGTGAGACCGAGAACACCGGGGAGCTGTTTTTT.

Comments on this clone: A much larger clone differs from this one at a single base, so this may be a read error. This CDR3 is also generated by other DNA sequences in the sample. The chain recombines TRBV7-9 with TRBJ2-1, with TRBD2 matching over 11 bases. Germline CDR1 SEHNR, CDR2 FQNEAQ (reference sequence). Trimming at V came to 4 bases and at J to 4 bases, leaving 6 bases not matched to a gene. The CDR3 sequence is 16 residues long. The CDR3 nucleotides read TGTGCCAGCAGCTCAGACGGGACTAGCGGATACAATGAGCAGTTCTTC. This sequence encodes CASSSDGTSGYNEQFF.

Regarding this clone: With only one base between it and a far larger clone, this is likely a read error. This CDR3 is also generated by other DNA sequences in the sample. The chain uses TRBV30 and TRBJ1-5, with D possibly being TRBD1 (5 bases). The CDR3 is 13 amino acids. Between the trimmed V and J ends, which lost 4 bases and 4 bases, there was a span of 11 bases. Germline-derived CDR1 and CDR2 are GTSNPN and SVGIG (reference sequence). The CDR3 spells CAWTRDLNQPQHF. CDR3 coding DNA: TGTGCCTGGACCCGGGACCTTAATCAGCCCCAGCATTTT.

This clone was observed a single time. The CDR3 region has the DNA TGTGCCAGCAGCCGGGGGAGTGAGCAGTTCTTC. Translation: CASSRGSEQFF. The chain links TRBV5-6 to TRBJ2-1, with D possibly TRBD2 on 6 matching bases. The CDR3 length is 11 residues. Germline-derived CDR1 and CDR2 are SGHDT and YYEEEE. With 4 bases removed from V and 9 bases from J, the gap between germline ends came to 8 bases.

The CDR3 is CATEQGRNTEAFF. For the CDR3, the DNA is TGTGCCACCGAACAAGGACGGAACACTGAAGCTTTCTTT. V and J are TRBV6-5 and TRBJ1-1, with D uncertain. Trimming took 10 bases from V and 1 from J, leaving 13 bases between them. The CDR3 is 13 amino acids. Germline CDR1 MNHEY, CDR2 SVGAGI.

The chain carries TRBV15 and TRBJ1-3, with D perhaps TRBD1 (5 bases). Germline CDR1 and CDR2: LNHNV and YYDKDF (reference sequence). The CDR3 extends over 14 amino acids. The V end was cut by 7 bases, the J end by 2 bases, with 12 bases between. The chain's CDR3 is CATTRGAAGNTIYF. The CDR3 DNA is TGTGCCACCACCCGAGGGGCCGCTGGAAACACCATATATTTT.

A word on this clone: This sequence is one base from a far larger clone and is likely a read error. The gene calls are TRBV6-5 and TRBJ2-7; TRBD1 matches at 7 bases. Germline CDR1 reads MNHEY; CDR2 reads SVGAGI. The CDR3 sequence is 14 residues long. CDR3 in amino acids: CASSYGQDSYKQYF. CDR3 in DNA: TGTGCCAGCAGTTACGGACAGGACTCCTACAAGCAGTACTTC.

V gene TRBV6-1 combines with J gene TRBJ2-7; no reliable D call. From germline, CDR1 is MNHNS and CDR2 SASEGT. V was cut by 1 base and J by 0 bases, with 10 bases left in between. CDR3 size: 15 residues. CDR3 sequence reads: CASSEGGTPSYEQYF. CDR3 DNA sequence: TGTGCCAGCAGTGAAGGAGGTACACCCTCCTACGAGCAGTACTTC.

This clone was detected once. The genes are TRBV28 and TRBJ2-2, with TRBD1 identical over 8 bases. CDR3 length: 17 amino acids. J lost 4 bases, V lost 3 bases, and 10 bases had no gene match. In germline, CDR1 is MDHEN, CDR2 SYDVKM. The CDR3 nucleotides are TGTGCCAGCAGTTTGGCGGCAGGGGGCGCAAGCACCGGGGAGCTGTTTTTT. This codes for CASSLAAGGASTGELFF.

Regarding this clone: This likely came from a read error, as a far larger clone is one base away. The V gene is TRBV6-6, the J gene TRBJ2-5, with 9 bases aligning to TRBD2. CDR3 length: 13 amino acids. The V segment lost 6 bases and the J segment 4 bases; nucleotides outside the gene matches: 3. Germline CDR1 MNHNY, CDR2 SVGAGI (reference sequence). CDR3 in amino acids: CASRKAGGETQYF. The CDR3 coding sequence is TGTGCCAGCAGAAAAGCGGGAGGAGAGACCCAGTACTTC.

This chain uses TRBV10-1 with TRBJ2-5; D remains ambiguous. CDR3 length: 8 residues. CDR1 is WNHNN, CDR2 SYGVQD, per germline (reference sequence). Trimming cost V 10 bases and J 10 bases, with 7 bases left between them. CDR3 residues: CATKDQYF. The CDR3 DNA follows: TGCGCCACCAAGGACCAGTACTTC.

This clone was seen repeatedly, ten times or more. Other DNA sequences in this specimen translate into the identical CDR3. The rearrangement joins TRBV27 to TRBJ2-7; D gene uncertain. The CDR3 loop spans 13 amino acids. Germline CDR1 is MNHEY and CDR2 is SMNVEV (reference sequence). Deletions cut 2 bases from V and 6 bases from J, with 11 bases between. Here the CDR3 DNA reads TGTGCCAGCAGTTTAGTGGACCACGGCGAGCAGTACTTC. It is translated as CASSLVDHGEQYF.